This T cell receptor (beta chain) was identified during a study of blood T cell repertoires in COVID-19. Overall study context: Acute-phase and convalescent COVID-19 samples originated in the United States, Italy and Spain.

This clone was counted a single time. The length of the CDR3 is 13 residues. V gave up 4 bases and J gave up 9 bases; unmatched junction bases: 7. Germline V gene sequence: CDR1 SGHNT, CDR2 YYREEE (reference sequence). Libraries were prepared by immunoSEQ multiplex PCR; TCRdb keeps only in-frame clonotypes and omits some of them. The sample lists about 190,000 clones; 82% were seen once. The sample was PBMCs or T cells enriched from blood (not recorded which). This chain links TRBV5-4 with TRBJ2-1, with 7 nucleotides matching TRBD1. The clonotype was recovered from a woman between 55 and 75 years old with acute COVID-19. The CDR3 spells CASSADRLGEQFF. In nucleotides, the CDR3 is TGTGCCAGCAGCGCGGACAGGCTGGGTGAGCAGTTCTTC. The full variable domain, in which reference TRBV5-4 and TRBJ2-1 provide the parts outside the CDR3, is ETGVTQSPTHLIKTRGQQVTLRCSSQSGHNTVSWYQQALGQGPQFIFQYYREEENGRGNFPPRFSGLQFPNYSSELNVNALELDDSALYLCASSADRLGEQFFGPGTRLTVL.